This is a list of T cell receptor beta chains from one sample in a study of a mutant IDH1 vaccine in newly diagnosed glioma. Profiled with immunoSEQ multiplex PCR; TCRdb holds only in-frame clones, not every one. This sample has 25,000 to 40,000 clones, with around 90% found just once. These TCRs are of unknown antigen specificity. The sample was PBMCs, taken from a glioma patient whose treatment included an IDH1 peptide vaccine. These receptors originate from a man aged 35 to 55 with glioma. Both conserved end residues are part of each CDR3. A D gene is named only where the DNA matches it firmly. Some rows have no size entry. The others give once, few or many, or a class for an expanded clone.

TRBV18	-	TRBJ2-5	-	TGTGCCAGCTCACGTGAAAAACAGGGCAAAGAGACCCAGTACTTC	CASSREKQGKETQYF
TRBV7-8	-	TRBJ2-2	-	TGTGCCAGCAGCTATAGCAGGGGCGCGGGCGGGGAGCTGTTTTTT	CASSYSRGAGGELFF
TRBV7-3	few	TRBJ2-3	-	TGTGCCAGCAATGCACTAGGGGGCACAGATACGCAGTATTTT	CASNALGGTDTQYF
TRBV29-1	-	TRBJ2-5	TRBD2	TGCAGCGTCACTAGCGGGGGAGGTCAAGAGACCCAGTACTTC	CSVTSGGGQETQYF
TRBV2	-	TRBJ1-5	TRBD1	TGTGCCAGCAGCCGGACAGGGGGTAGCAATCAGCCCCAGCATTTT	CASSRTGGSNQPQHF
TRBV2	-	TRBJ2-1	TRBD2	TGTGCCAGCAGCACCTCTAGCGGTGAAACCTACAATGAGCAGTTCTTC	CASSTSSGETYNEQFF
TRBV11-2	-	TRBJ2-1	-	TGTGCCAGCAGCTTAGAACTTCTCAATGAGCAGTTCTTC	CASSLELLNEQFF
TRBV6-5	-	TRBJ2-7	TRBD2	TGTGCCAGCAGCCGGACTAGCGGGAGCGGGTACGAGCAGTACTTC	CASSRTSGSGYEQYF
TRBV7-9	-	TRBJ2-1	-	TGTGCCAGCAGCCCCCCCAGTGACTCCTACAATGAGCAGTTCTTC	CASSPPSDSYNEQFF
TRBV27	once	TRBJ1-1	-	TGTGCCAGCAAGAGGGCGGGCACTGAAGCTTTCTTT	CASKRAGTEAFF
TRBV6-6	-	TRBJ1-1	TRBD1	TGTGCCAGCCAGAGCGCGGACAGGGGACCTGAAGCTTTCTTT	CASQSADRGPEAFF
TRBV19	-	TRBJ2-7	TRBD2	TGTGCCAGTAGTAGGACTAGCGGGAGGGTCCTCGAGCAGTACTTC	CASSRTSGRVLEQYF
TRBV5-1	-	TRBJ2-1	-	TGCGCCAGCAGCTTGGCCGTCGGTCAGAATGAGCAGTTCTTC	CASSLAVGQNEQFF
TRBV7-9	-	TRBJ1-3	-	TGTGCCAGCAGCTCGCTCGAGTGGACTGGAAACACCATATATTTT	CASSSLEWTGNTIYF
TRBV7-2	-	TRBJ2-1	TRBD2	TGTGCCAGCAGCTCGCTAGGACTAGCGGAAAATGAGCAGTTCTTC	CASSSLGLAENEQFF
TRBV28	-	TRBJ2-3	TRBD2	TGTGCCAGCACCTCAGGGCGGGGGGGGACGACAGATACGCAGTATTTT	CASTSGRGGTTDTQYF
TRBV11-3	-	TRBJ2-3	TRBD1	TGTGCCAGCAGTTCCGGGACAGACCCCTCTCCTACCACAGATACGCAGTATTTT	CASSSGTDPSPTTDTQYF
TRBV6-5	-	TRBJ2-1	TRBD2	TGTGCCAGCAGGACTAGCGGGGGTCGATACAATGAGCAGTTCTTC	CASRTSGGRYNEQFF
TRBV18	-	TRBJ2-3	TRBD1	TGTGCCAGCTCCACAGGGGTCACAGATACGCAGTATTTT	CASSTGVTDTQYF
TRBV5-4	-	TRBJ2-5	-	TGTGCCAGCAGCCCACTTCCTTCAGGGGAAAAGACCCAGTACTTC	CASSPLPSGEKTQYF
TRBV9	-	TRBJ1-1	-	TGTGCCAGCAGCGTAGGAGTGAGCACTGAAGCTTTCTTT	CASSVGVSTEAFF
TRBV11-3	-	TRBJ2-1	-	TGTGCCAGCAGCCCTCGAGGGACTGGCTCCTACAATGAGCAGTTCTTC	CASSPRGTGSYNEQFF
TRBV20-1	-	TRBJ2-5	-	TGCAGTGCTAGAGATTGGGTCAACCAGTACTTC	CSARDWVNQYF
TRBV5-1	-	TRBJ1-2	-	TGCGCCAGCAGCTTGGGGGCCGGGAAGGGCTACACCTTC	CASSLGAGKGYTF
TRBV6-6	-	TRBJ1-2	-	TGTGCCAGCAGTTACGACAGCCCCACTATCGGCTACACCTTC	CASSYDSPTIGYTF
TRBV4-1	-	TRBJ1-1	-	TGCGCCAGCAGCCAAGAACTCGAGGGATCTACTGAAGCTTTCTTT	CASSQELEGSTEAFF
TRBV5-1	-	TRBJ2-3	-	TGCGCCAGCAGCTCAGGACTTCAAGTCGGGCACACAGATACGCAGTATTTT	CASSSGLQVGHTDTQYF
TRBV7-2	-	TRBJ2-3	-	TGTGCCAGCAGCTTAGATATTAGCACAGATACGCAGTATTTT	CASSLDISTDTQYF
TRBV2	once	TRBJ1-5	-	TGTGCCAGCAGTGGCTTCCGTACAACACGAGGGGGCAATCAGCCCCAGCATTTT	CASSGFRTTRGGNQPQHF
TRBV14	-	TRBJ2-5	-	TGTGCCAGCAGCCAAGATCGATTGGGGGACTGGCAAGAGACCCAGTACTTC	CASSQDRLGDWQETQYF
TRBV7-3	-	TRBJ1-5	-	TGTGCCAGCAGCTTAAGGGGCAGGGTGAGGCCCAGCAATCAGCCCCAGCATTTT	CASSLRGRVRPSNQPQHF
TRBV5-4	-	TRBJ1-2	-	TGTGCCAGCAGCTTTACAGGGTACTATGGCTACACCTTC	CASSFTGYYGYTF
TRBV7-8	-	TRBJ1-1	-	TGTGCCAGCAGCGCAAACTACAGGGTCGCTGAAGCTTTCTTT	CASSANYRVAEAFF
TRBV11-2	-	TRBJ1-4	-	TGTGCCAGCAGCTTGCGTGAAAAACTGTTTTTT	CASSLREKLFF
TRBV28	-	TRBJ1-6	-	TGTGCCAGCAGGACCTCAGGAATGGGAAATTCACCCCTCCACTTT	CASRTSGMGNSPLHF
TRBV7-8	-	TRBJ2-7	-	TGTGCCAGCAGCTTAGTTCTGGAGGGCTTCTACGAGCAGTACTTC	CASSLVLEGFYEQYF
TRBV6-6	-	TRBJ2-4	TRBD1	TGTGCCAGCCGAGTGAGGGACAGGCTGGGGGAAAACATTCAGTACTTC	CASRVRDRLGENIQYF
TRBV4-3	-	TRBJ2-5	-	TGCGCCAGCAGCCAAGATAAGACCCTAGGGGAGACCCAGTACTTC	CASSQDKTLGETQYF
TRBV30	-	TRBJ2-2	-	TGTGCCTGGAGTGTACGAGGCACAAACACCGGGGAGCTGTTTTTT	CAWSVRGTNTGELFF
TRBV29-1	-	TRBJ2-1	-	TGCAGCGCCTCCACTATTACGGGGGCGGCCTACAATGAGCAGTTCTTC	CSASTITGAAYNEQFF
TRBV7-9	-	TRBJ2-3	-	TGTGCCAGCAGCTTTGGGCTAGCAGGAGATACGCAGTATTTT	CASSFGLAGDTQYF
TRBV7-8	-	TRBJ2-3	-	TGTGCCAGCAGCCGGGCGGTGGGAGATACGCAGTATTTT	CASSRAVGDTQYF
TRBV5-1	-	TRBJ2-7	-	TGCGCCAGCAGCTTGGGACAGCAGAGCTCCTACGAGCAGTACTTC	CASSLGQQSSYEQYF
TRBV5-6	once	TRBJ1-2	-	TGTGCCAGCAGCTTGCGCTCAAGGGACCACTATGGCTACACCTTC	CASSLRSRDHYGYTF